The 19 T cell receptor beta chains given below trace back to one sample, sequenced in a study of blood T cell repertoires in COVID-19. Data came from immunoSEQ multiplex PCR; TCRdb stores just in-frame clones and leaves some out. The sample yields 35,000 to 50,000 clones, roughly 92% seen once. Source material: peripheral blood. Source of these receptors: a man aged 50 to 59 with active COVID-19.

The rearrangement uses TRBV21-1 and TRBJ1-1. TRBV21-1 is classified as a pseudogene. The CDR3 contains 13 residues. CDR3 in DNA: TGTGCCAGCAGCAAAAGCGGGACACTAGAAGCTTTCTTT. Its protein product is CASSKSGTLEAFF.

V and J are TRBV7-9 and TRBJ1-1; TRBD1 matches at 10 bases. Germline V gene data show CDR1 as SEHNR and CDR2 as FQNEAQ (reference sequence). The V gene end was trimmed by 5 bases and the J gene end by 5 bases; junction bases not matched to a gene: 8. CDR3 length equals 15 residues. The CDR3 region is CASSLRQGARTEAFF. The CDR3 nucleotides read TGTGCCAGCAGCCTCAGACAGGGGGCAAGAACTGAAGCTTTCTTT.

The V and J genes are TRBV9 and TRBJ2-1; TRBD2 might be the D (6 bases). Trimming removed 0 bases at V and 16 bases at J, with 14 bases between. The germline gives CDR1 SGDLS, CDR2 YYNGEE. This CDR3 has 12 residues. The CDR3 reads CASSVDGGRQFF. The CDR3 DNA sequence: TGTGCCAGCAGCGTAGATGGGGGGAGGCAATTCTTC.

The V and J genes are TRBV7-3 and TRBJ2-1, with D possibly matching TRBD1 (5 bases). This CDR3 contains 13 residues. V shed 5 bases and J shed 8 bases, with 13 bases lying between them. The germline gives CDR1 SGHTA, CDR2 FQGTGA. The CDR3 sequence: CASSNTLRDEQFF. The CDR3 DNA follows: TGTGCCAGCAGCAATACCCTCAGGGATGAGCAGTTCTTC.

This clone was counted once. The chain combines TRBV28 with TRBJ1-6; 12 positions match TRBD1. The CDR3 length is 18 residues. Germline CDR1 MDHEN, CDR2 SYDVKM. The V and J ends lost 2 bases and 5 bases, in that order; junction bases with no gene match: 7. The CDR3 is CASSLAMGQGANNSPLHF. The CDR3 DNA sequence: TGTGCCAGCAGTTTAGCAATGGGACAGGGGGCAAATAATTCACCCCTCCACTTT.

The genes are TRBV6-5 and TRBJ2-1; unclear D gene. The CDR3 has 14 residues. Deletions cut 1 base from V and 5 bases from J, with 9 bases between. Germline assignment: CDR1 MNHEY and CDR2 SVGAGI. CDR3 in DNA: TGTGCCAGCAGTTACTTATCCCGAGACAATGAGCAGTTCTTC. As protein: CASSYLSRDNEQFF.

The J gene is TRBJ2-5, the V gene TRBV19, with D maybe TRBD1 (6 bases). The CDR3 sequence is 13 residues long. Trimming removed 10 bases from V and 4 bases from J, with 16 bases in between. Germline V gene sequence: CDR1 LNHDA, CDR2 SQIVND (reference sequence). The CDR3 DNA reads TGTGCCACAAAACCGACAGGCTCAGAGACCCAGTACTTC. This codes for CATKPTGSETQYF.

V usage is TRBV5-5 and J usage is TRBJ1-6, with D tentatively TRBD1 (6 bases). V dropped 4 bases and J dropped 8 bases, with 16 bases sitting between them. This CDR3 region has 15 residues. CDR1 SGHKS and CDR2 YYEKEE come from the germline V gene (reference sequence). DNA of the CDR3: TGTGCCAGCAGCCCCCGGACAGAAAGCTATTCACCCCTCCACTTT. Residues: CASSPRTESYSPLHF.

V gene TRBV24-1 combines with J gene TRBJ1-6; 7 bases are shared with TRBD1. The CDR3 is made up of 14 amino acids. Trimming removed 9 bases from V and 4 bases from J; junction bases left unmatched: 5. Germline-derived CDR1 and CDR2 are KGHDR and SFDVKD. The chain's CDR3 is CATPGQKYNSPLHF. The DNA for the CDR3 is TGTGCCACCCCGGGACAGAAGTATAATTCACCCCTCCACTTT.

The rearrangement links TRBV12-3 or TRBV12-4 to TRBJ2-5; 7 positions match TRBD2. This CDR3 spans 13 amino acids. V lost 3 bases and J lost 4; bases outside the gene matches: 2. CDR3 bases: TGTGCCAGCAGTTTGGGGGGGATAGAGACCCAGTACTTC. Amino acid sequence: CASSLGGIETQYF.

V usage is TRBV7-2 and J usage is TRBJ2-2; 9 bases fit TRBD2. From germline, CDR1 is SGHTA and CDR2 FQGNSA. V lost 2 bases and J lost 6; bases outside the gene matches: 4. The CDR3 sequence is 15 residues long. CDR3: CASSLRREGPGELFF. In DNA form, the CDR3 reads TGTGCCAGCAGCTTAAGGCGGGAGGGCCCCGGGGAGCTGTTTTTT.

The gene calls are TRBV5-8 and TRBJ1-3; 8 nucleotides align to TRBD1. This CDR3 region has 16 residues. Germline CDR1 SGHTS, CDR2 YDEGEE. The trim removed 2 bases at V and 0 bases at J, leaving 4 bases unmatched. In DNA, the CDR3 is TGTGCCAGCAGCTTCCAGGGGGCCTACTCTGGAAACACCATATATTTT. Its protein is CASSFQGAYSGNTIYF.

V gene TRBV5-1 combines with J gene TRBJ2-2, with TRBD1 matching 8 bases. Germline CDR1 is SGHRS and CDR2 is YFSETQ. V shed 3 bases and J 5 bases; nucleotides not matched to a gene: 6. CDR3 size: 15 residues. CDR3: CASSSGQGFTGELFF. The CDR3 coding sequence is TGCGCCAGCAGCTCCGGACAGGGATTTACCGGGGAGCTGTTTTTT. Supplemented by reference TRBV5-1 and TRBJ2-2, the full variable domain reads KAGVTQTPRYLIKTRGQQVTLSCSPISGHRSVSWYQQTPGQGLQFLFEYFSETQRNKGNFPGRFSGRQFSNSRSEMNVSTLELGDSALYLCASSSGQGFTGELFFGEGSRLTVL.

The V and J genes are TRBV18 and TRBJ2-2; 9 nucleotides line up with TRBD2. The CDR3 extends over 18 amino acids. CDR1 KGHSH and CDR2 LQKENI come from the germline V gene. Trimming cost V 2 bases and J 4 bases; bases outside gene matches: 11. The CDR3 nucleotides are TGTGCCAGCTCACCAGGACTAGCGCTAACCGGGGGCACCGGGGAGCTGTTTTTT. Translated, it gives CASSPGLALTGGTGELFF.

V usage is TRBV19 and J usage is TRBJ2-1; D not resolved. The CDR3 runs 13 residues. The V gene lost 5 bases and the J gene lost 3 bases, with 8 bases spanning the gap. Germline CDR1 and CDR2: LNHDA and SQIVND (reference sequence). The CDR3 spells CASSYGFYNEQFF. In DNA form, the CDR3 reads TGTGCCAGTAGTTACGGGTTCTACAATGAGCAGTTCTTC.

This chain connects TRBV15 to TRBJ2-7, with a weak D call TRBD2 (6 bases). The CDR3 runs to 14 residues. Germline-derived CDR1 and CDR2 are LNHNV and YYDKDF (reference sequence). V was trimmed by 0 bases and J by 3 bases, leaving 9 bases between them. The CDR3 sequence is CATSRDPGGYEQYF. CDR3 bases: TGTGCCACCAGCAGAGATCCCGGGGGCTACGAGCAGTACTTC.

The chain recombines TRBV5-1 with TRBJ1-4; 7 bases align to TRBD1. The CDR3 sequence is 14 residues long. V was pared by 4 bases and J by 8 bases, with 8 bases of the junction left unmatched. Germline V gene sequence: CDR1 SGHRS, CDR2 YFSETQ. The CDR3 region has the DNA TGCGCCAGCAGCACACAGGGGATAAGAGAAAAACTGTTTTTT. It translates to CASSTQGIREKLFF.

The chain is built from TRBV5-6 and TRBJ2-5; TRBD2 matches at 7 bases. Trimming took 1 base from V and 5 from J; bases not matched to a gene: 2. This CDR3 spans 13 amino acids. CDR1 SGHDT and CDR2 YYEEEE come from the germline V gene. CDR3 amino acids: CASSLPGRETQYF. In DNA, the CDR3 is TGTGCCAGCAGCTTGCCCGGGAGGGAGACCCAGTACTTC.

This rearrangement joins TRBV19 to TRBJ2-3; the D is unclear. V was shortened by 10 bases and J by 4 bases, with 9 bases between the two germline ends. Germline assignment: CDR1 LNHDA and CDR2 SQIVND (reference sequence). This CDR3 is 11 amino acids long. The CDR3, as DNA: TGTGCCACCCAGTTGGCAGATACGCAGTATTTT. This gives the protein CATQLADTQYF.